Listed below are T cell receptor beta chains from one sample, sequenced in a study of blood T cell repertoires in COVID-19. Only in-frame clones appear in the TCRdb table, and some are missing; sequencing was by immunoSEQ multiplex PCR. This sample has 350,000 to 450,000 clones, with approximately 93% found just once. The sample consisted of PBMCs or T cells enriched from blood (not recorded which). The origin of the receptors is a middle-aged woman who had been exposed to COVID-19. The CDR3 runs from the conserved cysteine through the conserved F or W. The order of the fields is V gene, D gene, J gene, clone size, CDR3 DNA, CDR3 protein. A D gene is named only where the DNA matches it firmly. Clone size appears in some rows only: once, few, many, or a class for an expanded clone.

V gene: TRBV28
D gene: .
J gene: TRBJ1-5
clone size: .
CDR3 DNA: TGTGCCAGCAGTTTTGTCGGGGCGGGGCAGCCCCAGCATTTT
CDR3 protein: CASSFVGAGQPQHF

V gene: TRBV27
D gene: .
J gene: TRBJ1-6
clone size: .
CDR3 DNA: TGTGCCAGCAGTTTTCTTTATAATTCACCCCTCCACTTT
CDR3 protein: CASSFLYNSPLHF

V gene: TRBV7-8
D gene: TRBD1
J gene: TRBJ1-2
clone size: .
CDR3 DNA: TGTGCCAGCAGCGAAAGGGACAGGACGGACTATGGCTACACCTTC
CDR3 protein: CASSERDRTDYGYTF

V gene: TRBV5-6
D gene: TRBD1
J gene: TRBJ1-1
clone size: .
CDR3 DNA: TGTGCCAGCAGCTTTGGGACAGTGACTATGAACACTGAAGCTTTCTTT
CDR3 protein: CASSFGTVTMNTEAFF

V gene: TRBV7-9
D gene: .
J gene: TRBJ1-1
clone size: .
CDR3 DNA: TGTGCCAGCAGCCCTCGGTACTCGAGCACTGAAGCTTTCTTT
CDR3 protein: CASSPRYSSTEAFF

V gene: TRBV7-2
D gene: .
J gene: TRBJ2-7
clone size: .
CDR3 DNA: TGTGCCAGCAGCTTAGCCCTAGACGAGCAGTACTTC
CDR3 protein: CASSLALDEQYF

V gene: TRBV11-2
D gene: .
J gene: TRBJ1-2
clone size: .
CDR3 DNA: TGTGCCAGCAGCTCAAAAAGACCGGGGGAAGGCTACACCTTC
CDR3 protein: CASSSKRPGEGYTF

V gene: TRBV19
D gene: .
J gene: TRBJ1-2
clone size: .
CDR3 DNA: TGTGCCAGTAGTATAGGTGTGAGGGGGAAAGCTAACTATGGCTACACCTTC
CDR3 protein: CASSIGVRGKANYGYTF

V gene: TRBV19
D gene: .
J gene: TRBJ1-6
clone size: .
CDR3 DNA: TGTGCCAGTAATGAGGTGTCCTATAATTCACCCCTCCACTTT
CDR3 protein: CASNEVSYNSPLHF

V gene: TRBV5-1
D gene: TRBD2
J gene: TRBJ2-1
clone size: .
CDR3 DNA: TGCGCCAGCAGCCCTAGCGGGAGTTATGGAAATGAGCAGTTCTTC
CDR3 protein: CASSPSGSYGNEQFF

V gene: TRBV9
D gene: .
J gene: TRBJ2-1
clone size: few
CDR3 DNA: TGTGCCAGCAGCGTCGAGTGGGCAGGGACCTACAATGAGCAGTTCTTC
CDR3 protein: CASSVEWAGTYNEQFF

V gene: TRBV9
D gene: TRBD2
J gene: TRBJ2-2
clone size: .
CDR3 DNA: TGTGCCAGCAGCGTAGTCGGAGCGGGAAAAAACACCGGGGAGCTGTTTTTT
CDR3 protein: CASSVVGAGKNTGELFF

V gene: TRBV11-3
D gene: TRBD2
J gene: TRBJ2-1
clone size: .
CDR3 DNA: TGTGCCACCACAGCGGGAGGGTCTTACAATGAGCAGTTCTTC
CDR3 protein: CATTAGGSYNEQFF

V gene: TRBV2
D gene: .
J gene: TRBJ1-1
clone size: .
CDR3 DNA: TGTGCCAGCAGTCGGGGAATTAAAAACACTGAAGCTTTCTTT
CDR3 protein: CASSRGIKNTEAFF

V gene: TRBV13
D gene: .
J gene: TRBJ2-2
clone size: .
CDR3 DNA: TGTGCCAGCAGCCTCAGACACCAAGAGAACACCGGGGAGCTGTTTTTT
CDR3 protein: CASSLRHQENTGELFF

V gene: TRBV6-4
D gene: TRBD1
J gene: TRBJ1-2
clone size: .
CDR3 DNA: TGTGCCAGCCGGGACAGTGCTAACTATGGCTACACCTTC
CDR3 protein: CASRDSANYGYTF

V gene: TRBV6-5
D gene: .
J gene: TRBJ1-4
clone size: .
CDR3 DNA: TGTGCCAGCAGTTGGTCCAGGGGCCCTAATGAAAAACTGTTTTTT
CDR3 protein: CASSWSRGPNEKLFF

V gene: TRBV9
D gene: TRBD2
J gene: TRBJ2-3
clone size: .
CDR3 DNA: TGTGCCAGCAGCGTAGAATTCCCGGGGGGGCCCGATACGCAGTATTTT
CDR3 protein: CASSVEFPGGPDTQYF

V gene: TRBV11-3
D gene: .
J gene: TRBJ2-7
clone size: .
CDR3 DNA: TGTGCCAGCAGCGATCTTGGGGGAGGAGTCTACGAGCAGTACTTC
CDR3 protein: CASSDLGGGVYEQYF

V gene: TRBV23-1
D gene: .
J gene: TRBJ1-2
clone size: once
CDR3 DNA: TGCGCCAGCAGGGTCAGGTATGGCTACACCTTC
CDR3 protein: CASRVRYGYTF

V gene: TRBV25-1
D gene: TRBD2
J gene: TRBJ2-1
clone size: .
CDR3 DNA: TGTGCCAGCAGTCAGCGGGGGGCCCTGAATGAGCAGTTCTTC
CDR3 protein: CASSQRGALNEQFF

V gene: TRBV5-4
D gene: TRBD2
J gene: TRBJ2-5
clone size: .
CDR3 DNA: TGTGCCAGCAGCCCAGAGCGGGGGAGTGTAGAGACCCAGTACTTC
CDR3 protein: CASSPERGSVETQYF

V gene: TRBV7-2
D gene: .
J gene: TRBJ2-1
clone size: .
CDR3 DNA: TGTGCCAGCAGCTTAGTGATTGGGCAAGAGCAGTTCTTC
CDR3 protein: CASSLVIGQEQFF

V gene: TRBV6-1
D gene: .
J gene: TRBJ1-1
clone size: few
CDR3 DNA: TGTGCCAGCAGTGAAGCGCGGGGGGGGTCGTGGACTGAAGCTTTCTTT
CDR3 protein: CASSEARGGSWTEAFF

V gene: TRBV5-1
D gene: TRBD1
J gene: TRBJ1-2
clone size: .
CDR3 DNA: TGCGCCAGCAGCTTGGACAGGACAGGCTCTAACTATGGCTACACCTTC
CDR3 protein: CASSLDRTGSNYGYTF

V gene: TRBV18
D gene: .
J gene: TRBJ2-5
clone size: .
CDR3 DNA: TGTGCCAGCTCACCACCCGTGGGCCAAAAGACCCAGTACTTC
CDR3 protein: CASSPPVGQKTQYF

V gene: TRBV7-8
D gene: TRBD2
J gene: TRBJ2-1
clone size: .
CDR3 DNA: TGTGCCAGCAGCTTACTAGGACTAGCAGAGGGTGAGCAGTTCTTC
CDR3 protein: CASSLLGLAEGEQFF

V gene: TRBV18
D gene: .
J gene: TRBJ1-5
clone size: .
CDR3 DNA: TGTGCCAGCTCACCACCGCGGCTCGGGACACCCTCGTTCAATCAGCCCCAGCATTTT
CDR3 protein: CASSPPRLGTPSFNQPQHF

V gene: TRBV4-2
D gene: .
J gene: TRBJ2-5
clone size: .
CDR3 DNA: TGTGCCAGCAGCCCAGGCGGGGCAGTTGGTGGTTTCCAAGAGACCCAGTACTTC
CDR3 protein: CASSPGGAVGGFQETQYF

V gene: TRBV3-1/TRBV3-2
D gene: .
J gene: TRBJ1-1
clone size: .
CDR3 DNA: TGTGCCAGCAGCCAAGTAGTAGGGGGTGAAGCTTTCTTT
CDR3 protein: CASSQVVGGEAFF

V gene: TRBV5-4
D gene: .
J gene: TRBJ1-2
clone size: .
CDR3 DNA: TGTGCCAGCAGCTTGCAATTGACGGGGGGCGATGGCTACACCTTC
CDR3 protein: CASSLQLTGGDGYTF

V gene: TRBV21-1
D gene: .
J gene: TRBJ2-7
clone size: once
CDR3 DNA: TGTGCCCCCAGCCCGGGACAGGGTTCCTACGAGCAGTACTTC
CDR3 protein: CAPSPGQGSYEQYF

V gene: TRBV30
D gene: .
J gene: TRBJ1-1
clone size: .
CDR3 DNA: TGTGCCTGGACCCCCAGACTTAACACTGAAGCTTTCTTT
CDR3 protein: CAWTPRLNTEAFF

V gene: TRBV25-1
D gene: TRBD1
J gene: TRBJ1-1
clone size: .
CDR3 DNA: TGTGCCAGCAGTGAAGCCCAGGGGGCAGGGGGCACTGAAGCTTTCTTT
CDR3 protein: CASSEAQGAGGTEAFF

V gene: TRBV5-1
D gene: .
J gene: TRBJ1-1
clone size: .
CDR3 DNA: TGCGCCAGCAGCTTGGGCAGTGGACTTATGAACACTGAAGCTTTCTTT
CDR3 protein: CASSLGSGLMNTEAFF

V gene: TRBV4-1
D gene: TRBD1
J gene: TRBJ1-2
clone size: .
CDR3 DNA: TGCGCCAGCAGCCAAGCAGGACAGGACTATGGCTACACCTTC
CDR3 protein: CASSQAGQDYGYTF

V gene: TRBV9
D gene: TRBD2
J gene: TRBJ2-1
clone size: .
CDR3 DNA: TGTGCCAGCAGCGGAAGGACTAGCGGGACAGGTGAGCAGTTCTTC
CDR3 protein: CASSGRTSGTGEQFF

V gene: TRBV5-4
D gene: TRBD1
J gene: TRBJ2-7
clone size: .
CDR3 DNA: TGTGCCAGCAGCTCACAGGGGAGCGCCGAGCAGTACTTC
CDR3 protein: CASSSQGSAEQYF

V gene: TRBV5-4
D gene: .
J gene: TRBJ1-6
clone size: .
CDR3 DNA: TGTGCCAGCAGCCTGACGCAGGGGAAGGGTTCACCCCTCCACTTT
CDR3 protein: CASSLTQGKGSPLHF

V gene: TRBV19
D gene: TRBD2
J gene: TRBJ2-5
clone size: .
CDR3 DNA: TGTGCCCCGACTAGCTCCCAAGAGACCCAGTACTTC
CDR3 protein: CAPTSSQETQYF

V gene: TRBV19
D gene: TRBD1
J gene: TRBJ1-4
clone size: .
CDR3 DNA: TGTGCCAGTATCGGGAAGGGACAGGGCTATGAAAAACTGTTTTTT
CDR3 protein: CASIGKGQGYEKLFF

V gene: TRBV6-5
D gene: .
J gene: TRBJ2-7
clone size: .
CDR3 DNA: TGTGCCAGCAGTTACTCCCCCCTACCCTACGAGCAGTACTTC
CDR3 protein: CASSYSPLPYEQYF

V gene: TRBV6-4
D gene: TRBD2
J gene: TRBJ2-1
clone size: .
CDR3 DNA: TGTGCCAGCAGCCAACTAGCGGGCCTCAGCTCCTACAATGAGCAGTTCTTC
CDR3 protein: CASSQLAGLSSYNEQFF

V gene: TRBV19
D gene: .
J gene: TRBJ1-2
clone size: .
CDR3 DNA: TGTGCCAGTACGGAGGGGACCACGGGAGGCTATGGCTACACCTTC
CDR3 protein: CASTEGTTGGYGYTF

V gene: TRBV7-2
D gene: .
J gene: TRBJ1-2
clone size: once
CDR3 DNA: TGTGCCAGCAGCTTAGCGATAGGGGTTAACTATGGCTACACCTTC
CDR3 protein: CASSLAIGVNYGYTF

V gene: TRBV7-9
D gene: .
J gene: TRBJ2-1
clone size: .
CDR3 DNA: TGTGCCAGGCCAGGCGATGAGCAGTTCTTC
CDR3 protein: CARPGDEQFF

V gene: TRBV5-4
D gene: TRBD1
J gene: TRBJ1-5
clone size: .
CDR3 DNA: TGTGCCAGCAGCTCGGGGGGGACAGTAGTTCAGCCCCAGCATTTT
CDR3 protein: CASSSGGTVVQPQHF

V gene: TRBV5-1
D gene: TRBD2
J gene: TRBJ2-2
clone size: .
CDR3 DNA: TGCGCCAGCAGCTTGGCCAAAGTAGCGGGAGGTCCCGGGGAGCTGTTTTTT
CDR3 protein: CASSLAKVAGGPGELFF

V gene: TRBV19
D gene: TRBD2
J gene: TRBJ2-6
clone size: .
CDR3 DNA: TGTGCCAGTACAGGAGCGGGAGCGTATGGGGCCAACGTCCTGACTTTC
CDR3 protein: CASTGAGAYGANVLTF

V gene: TRBV19
D gene: .
J gene: TRBJ2-5
clone size: .
CDR3 DNA: TGTGCCAGTAGGTCGTCTGGGGGGAGCCAAGAGACCCAGTACTTC
CDR3 protein: CASRSSGGSQETQYF